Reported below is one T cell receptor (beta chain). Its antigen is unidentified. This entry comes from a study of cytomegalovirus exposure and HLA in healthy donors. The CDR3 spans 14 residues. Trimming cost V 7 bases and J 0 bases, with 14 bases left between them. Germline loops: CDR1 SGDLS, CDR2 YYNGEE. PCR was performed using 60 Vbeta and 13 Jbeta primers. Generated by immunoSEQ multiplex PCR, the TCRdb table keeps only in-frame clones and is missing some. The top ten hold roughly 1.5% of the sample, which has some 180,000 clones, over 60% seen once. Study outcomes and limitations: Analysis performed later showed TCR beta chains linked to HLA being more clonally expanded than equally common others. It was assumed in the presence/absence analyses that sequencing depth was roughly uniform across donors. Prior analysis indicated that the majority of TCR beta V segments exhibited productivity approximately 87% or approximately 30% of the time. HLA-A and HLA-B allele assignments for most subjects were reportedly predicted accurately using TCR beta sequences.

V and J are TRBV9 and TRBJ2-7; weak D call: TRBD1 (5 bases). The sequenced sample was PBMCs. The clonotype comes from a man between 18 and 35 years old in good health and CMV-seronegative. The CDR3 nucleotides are TGTGCCAGCGGCCTTGGGGCGAGCTCCTACGAGCAGTACTTC. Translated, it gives CASGLGASSYEQYF.